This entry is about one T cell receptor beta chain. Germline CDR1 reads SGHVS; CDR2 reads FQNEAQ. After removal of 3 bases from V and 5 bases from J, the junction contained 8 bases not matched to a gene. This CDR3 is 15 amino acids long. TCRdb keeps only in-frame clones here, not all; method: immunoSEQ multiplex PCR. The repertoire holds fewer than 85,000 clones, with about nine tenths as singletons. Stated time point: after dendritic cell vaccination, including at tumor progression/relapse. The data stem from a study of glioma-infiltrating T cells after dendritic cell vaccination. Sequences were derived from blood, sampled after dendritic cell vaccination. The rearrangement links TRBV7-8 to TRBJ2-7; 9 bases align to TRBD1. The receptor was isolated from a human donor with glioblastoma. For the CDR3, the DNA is TGTGCCAGCAGCTTTCCAGGACAGGGGCTCCACGAGCAGTACTTC. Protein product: CASSFPGQGLHEQYF. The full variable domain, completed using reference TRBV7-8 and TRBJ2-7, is GAGVSQSPRYKVAKRGQDVALRCDPISGHVSLFWYQQALGQGPEFLTYFQNEAQLDKSGLPSDRFFAERPEGSVSTLKIQRTQQEDSAVYLCASSFPGQGLHEQYFGPGTRLTVT.